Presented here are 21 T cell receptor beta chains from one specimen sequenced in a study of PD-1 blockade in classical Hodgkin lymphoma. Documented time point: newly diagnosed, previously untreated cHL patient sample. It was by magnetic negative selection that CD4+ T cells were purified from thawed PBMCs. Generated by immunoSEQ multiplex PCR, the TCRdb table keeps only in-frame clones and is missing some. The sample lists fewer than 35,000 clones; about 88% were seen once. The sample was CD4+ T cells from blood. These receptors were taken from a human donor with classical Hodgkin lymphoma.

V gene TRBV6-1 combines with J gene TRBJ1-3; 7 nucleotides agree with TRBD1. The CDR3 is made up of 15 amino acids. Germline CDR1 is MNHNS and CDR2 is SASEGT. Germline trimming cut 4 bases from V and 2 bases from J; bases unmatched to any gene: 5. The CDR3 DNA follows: TGTGCCAGCAGTGTGGACAGGATACCTGGAAACACCATATATTTT. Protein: CASSVDRIPGNTIYF.

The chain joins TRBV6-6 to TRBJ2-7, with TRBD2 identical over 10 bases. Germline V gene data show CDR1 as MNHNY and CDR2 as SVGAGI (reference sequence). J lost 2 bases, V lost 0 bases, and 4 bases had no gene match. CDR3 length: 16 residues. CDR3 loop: CASSYSRLAGAYEQYF. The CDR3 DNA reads TGTGCCAGCAGTTACTCGAGGCTAGCGGGAGCCTACGAGCAGTACTTC.

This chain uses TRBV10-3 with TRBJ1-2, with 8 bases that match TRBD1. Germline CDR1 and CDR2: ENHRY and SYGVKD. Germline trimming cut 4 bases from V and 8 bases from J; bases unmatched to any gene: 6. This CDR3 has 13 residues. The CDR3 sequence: CAISALQGDGYTF. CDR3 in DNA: TGTGCCATCAGTGCCTTACAGGGGGACGGCTACACCTTC.

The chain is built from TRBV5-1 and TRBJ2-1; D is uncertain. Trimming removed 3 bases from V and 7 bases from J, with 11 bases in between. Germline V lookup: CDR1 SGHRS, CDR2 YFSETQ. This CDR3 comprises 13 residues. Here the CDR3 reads CASSSLGANEQFF. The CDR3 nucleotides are TGCGCCAGCAGCTCGCTAGGTGCTAATGAGCAGTTCTTC. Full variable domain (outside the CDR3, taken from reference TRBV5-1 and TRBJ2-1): KAGVTQTPRYLIKTRGQQVTLSCSPISGHRSVSWYQQTPGQGLQFLFEYFSETQRNKGNFPGRFSGRQFSNSRSEMNVSTLELGDSALYLCASSSLGANEQFFGPGTRLTVL.

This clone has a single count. Here the CDR3 reads CATSRRPTGVSTEAFF. CDR3 sequence (DNA): TGTGCCACCAGCAGACGTCCTACGGGGGTTAGCACTGAAGCTTTCTTT. The rearrangement uses TRBV15 and TRBJ1-1; D is perhaps TRBD1 (5 bases). The V gene's germline CDR1 is LNHNV and CDR2 YYDKDF (reference sequence). The CDR3 is made up of 16 amino acids. V was clipped by 2 bases and J by 4 bases, with 17 bases between them. Looking up the rest from reference TRBV15 and TRBJ1-1 gives the full variable domain: DAMVIQNPRYQVTQFGKPVTLSCSQTLNHNVMYWYQQKSSQAPKLLFHYYDKDFNNEADTPDNFQSRRPNTSFCFLDIRSPGLGDTAMYLCATSRRPTGVSTEAFFGQGTRLTVV.

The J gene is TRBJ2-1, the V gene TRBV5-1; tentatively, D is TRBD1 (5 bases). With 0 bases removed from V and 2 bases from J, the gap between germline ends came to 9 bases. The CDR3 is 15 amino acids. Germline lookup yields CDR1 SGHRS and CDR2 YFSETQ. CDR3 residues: CASSLEPGTYNEQFF. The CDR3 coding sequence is TGCGCCAGCAGCTTGGAACCAGGGACCTACAATGAGCAGTTCTTC.

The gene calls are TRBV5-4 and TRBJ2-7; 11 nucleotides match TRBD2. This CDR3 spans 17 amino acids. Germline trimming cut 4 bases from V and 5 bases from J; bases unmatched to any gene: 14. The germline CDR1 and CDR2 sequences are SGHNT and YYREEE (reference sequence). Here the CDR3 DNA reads TGTGCCAGCAGCCCCCTTAGCGGGAGGGCCATAAAAAACGAGCAGTACTTC. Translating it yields CASSPLSGRAIKNEQYF.

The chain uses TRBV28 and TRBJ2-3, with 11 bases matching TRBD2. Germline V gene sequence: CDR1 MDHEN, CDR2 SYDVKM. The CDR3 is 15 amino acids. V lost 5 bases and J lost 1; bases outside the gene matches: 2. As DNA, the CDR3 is TGTGCCAGCAGTCTAGCGGGAGGCCGCACAGATACGCAGTATTTT. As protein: CASSLAGGRTDTQYF.

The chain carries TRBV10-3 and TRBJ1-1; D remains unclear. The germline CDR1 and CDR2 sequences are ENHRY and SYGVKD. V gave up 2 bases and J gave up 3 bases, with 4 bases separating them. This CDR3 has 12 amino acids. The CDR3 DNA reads TGTGCCATCAGTGAGGGGGACACTGAAGCTTTCTTT. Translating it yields CAISEGDTEAFF.

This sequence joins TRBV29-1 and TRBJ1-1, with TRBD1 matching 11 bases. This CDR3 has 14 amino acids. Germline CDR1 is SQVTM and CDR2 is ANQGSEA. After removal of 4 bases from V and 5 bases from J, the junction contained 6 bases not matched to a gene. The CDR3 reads CSVAPDRGPTEAFF. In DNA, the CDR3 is TGCAGCGTTGCCCCGGACAGGGGGCCTACTGAAGCTTTCTTT.

The CDR3 nucleotides are TGTGCCAGCAGTCCTCTGAACTCTGGGGCCAACGTCCTGACTTTC. Amino acid sequence: CASSPLNSGANVLTF. This chain uses TRBV28 with TRBJ2-6, with D uncertain. Germline CDR1 is MDHEN and CDR2 is SYDVKM. The CDR3 runs to 15 residues. Between the trimmed V and J ends, which lost 5 bases and 0 bases, there was a span of 8 bases. The full variable domain, with the rest looked up from reference TRBV28 and TRBJ2-6, is DVKVTQSSRYLVKRTGEKVFLECVQDMDHENMFWYRQDPGLGLRLIYFSYDVKMKEKGDIPEGYSVSREKKERFSLILESASTNQTSMYLCASSPLNSGANVLTFGAGSRLTVL.

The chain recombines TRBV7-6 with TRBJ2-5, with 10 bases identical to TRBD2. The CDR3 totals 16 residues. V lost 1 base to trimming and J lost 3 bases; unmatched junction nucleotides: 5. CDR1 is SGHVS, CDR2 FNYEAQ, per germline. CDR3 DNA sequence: TGTGCCAGCAGCTTAGGGGGACTAGCGAGGGAAGAGACCCAGTACTTC. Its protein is CASSLGGLAREETQYF. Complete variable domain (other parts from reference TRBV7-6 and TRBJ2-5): GAGVSQSPRYKVTKRGQDVALRCDPISGHVSLYWYRQALGQGPEFLTYFNYEAQQDKSGLPNDRFSAERPEGSISTLTIQRTEQRDSAMYRCASSLGGLAREETQYFGPGTRLLVL.

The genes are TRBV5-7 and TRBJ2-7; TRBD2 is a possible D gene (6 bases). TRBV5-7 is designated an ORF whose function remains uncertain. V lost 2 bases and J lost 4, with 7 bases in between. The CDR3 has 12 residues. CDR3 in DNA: TGTGCCAGCAGCTTCCGGGGGTACGAGCAGTACGTC. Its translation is CASSFRGYEQYV.

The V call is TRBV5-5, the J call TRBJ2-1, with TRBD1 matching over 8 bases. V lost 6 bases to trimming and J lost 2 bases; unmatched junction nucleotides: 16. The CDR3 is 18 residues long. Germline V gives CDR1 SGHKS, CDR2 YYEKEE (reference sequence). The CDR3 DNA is TGTGCCAGCATCCCCCCCTCTGGGACAGGAGGCGCCTACAATGAGCAGTTCTTC. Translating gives CASIPPSGTGGAYNEQFF.

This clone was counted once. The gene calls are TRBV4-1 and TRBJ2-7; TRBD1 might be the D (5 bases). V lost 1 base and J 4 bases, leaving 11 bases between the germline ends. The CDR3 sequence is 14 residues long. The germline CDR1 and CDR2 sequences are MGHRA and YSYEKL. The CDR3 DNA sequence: TGCGCCAGCAGCCAAGCTCAGGGAAGGTACGAGCAGTACTTC. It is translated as CASSQAQGRYEQYF.

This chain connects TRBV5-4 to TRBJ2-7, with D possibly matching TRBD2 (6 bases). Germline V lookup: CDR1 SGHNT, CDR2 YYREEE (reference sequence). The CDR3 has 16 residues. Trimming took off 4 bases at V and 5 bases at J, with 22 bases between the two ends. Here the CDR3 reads CASSPPSGLTGDEQYF. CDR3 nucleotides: TGTGCCAGCAGCCCGCCTTCGGGACTCACTGGGGACGAGCAGTACTTC.

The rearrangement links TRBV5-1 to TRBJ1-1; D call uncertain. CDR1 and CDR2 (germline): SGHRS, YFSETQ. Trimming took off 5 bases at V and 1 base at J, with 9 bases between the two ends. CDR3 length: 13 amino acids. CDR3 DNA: TGCGCCAGCAGTGTAGACCCGAACACTGAAGCTTTCTTT. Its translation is CASSVDPNTEAFF.

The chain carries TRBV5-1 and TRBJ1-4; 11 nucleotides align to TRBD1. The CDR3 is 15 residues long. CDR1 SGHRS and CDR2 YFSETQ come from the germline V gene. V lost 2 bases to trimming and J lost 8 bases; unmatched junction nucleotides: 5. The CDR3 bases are TGCGCCAGCAGCTTCGGGGACAGGGGGGGCGAAAAACTGTTTTTT. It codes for CASSFGDRGGEKLFF.

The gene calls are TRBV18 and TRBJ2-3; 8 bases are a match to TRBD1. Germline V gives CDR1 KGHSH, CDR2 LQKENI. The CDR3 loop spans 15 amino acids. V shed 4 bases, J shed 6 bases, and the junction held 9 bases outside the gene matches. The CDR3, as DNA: TGTGCCAGCTCACGTACAGGGGGTTACGACGATACGCAGTATTTT. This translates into CASSRTGGYDDTQYF.

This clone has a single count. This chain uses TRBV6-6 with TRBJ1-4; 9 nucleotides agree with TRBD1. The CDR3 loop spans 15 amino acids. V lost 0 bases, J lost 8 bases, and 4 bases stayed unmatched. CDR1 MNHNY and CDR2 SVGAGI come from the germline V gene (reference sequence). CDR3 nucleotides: TGTGCCAGCAGTTACTCGGGACAGGGAGGGGAAAAACTGTTTTTT. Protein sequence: CASSYSGQGGEKLFF.

DNA of the CDR3: TGTGCCAGCAGCCCCCGGGACAGGGTGGATAGGAATGAGCAGTTCTTC. Its translation: CASSPRDRVDRNEQFF. V is TRBV5-4 and J is TRBJ2-1; 9 positions match TRBD1. The CDR3 is made up of 16 amino acids. Germline V gene data show CDR1 as SGHNT and CDR2 as YYREEE (reference sequence). V shed 4 bases and J 7 bases; nucleotides not matched to a gene: 12.